The rows below give T cell receptor beta chains drawn from one sample of a study of blood T cell repertoires in COVID-19. The protocol was immunoSEQ multiplex PCR, while the TCRdb copy is restricted to in-frame clones and leaves out a portion. This table holds approximately 190,000 clones, around 83% found once. Sequenced input: PBMCs or T cells enriched from blood (not recorded which). These receptors were obtained from a woman aged 25 to 39 who had been exposed to COVID-19. The CDR3 runs from the conserved cysteine through the conserved F or W. The D gene is left open where the match is weak. A row's size may be missing; if present it is once, few, many or a size class.

V,D,J,size,CDR3,DNA
TRBV5-1,-,TRBJ1-2,few,CASSWPGTQGPNYGYTF,TGCGCCAGCAGCTGGCCCGGGACACAAGGGCCCAACTATGGCTACACCTTC
TRBV2,-,TRBJ2-5,-,CASRTTVQETQYF,TGTGCCAGCAGGACAACGGTGCAAGAGACCCAGTACTTC
TRBV5-1,TRBD2,TRBJ2-1,-,CASSLERAGLAGWAEQFF,TGCGCCAGCAGCTTGGAGCGAGCCGGACTAGCGGGGTGGGCTGAGCAGTTCTTC
TRBV4-1,-,TRBJ1-4,-,CASSPRGREKLFF,TGCGCCAGCAGCCCCCGGGGTCGGGAAAAACTGTTTTTT
TRBV25-1,-,TRBJ1-6,-,CASSELGGAYNSPLHF,TGTGCCAGCAGTGAATTAGGGGGGGCCTATAATTCACCCCTCCACTTT
TRBV19,-,TRBJ2-4,once,CASSISRFVKNIQYF,TGTGCCAGTAGTATCTCCAGGTTCGTCAAAAACATTCAGTACTTC
TRBV12-3/TRBV12-4,TRBD1,TRBJ1-1,-,CASTPRQGTEAFF,TGTGCCAGCACCCCCCGACAGGGCACTGAAGCTTTCTTT
TRBV5-1,-,TRBJ1-1,-,CASSLGNELGPEAFF,TGCGCCAGCAGCTTGGGTAACGAGTTGGGGCCTGAAGCTTTCTTT
TRBV6-5,-,TRBJ1-1,-,CAGSYGLQANTEAFF,TGTGCCGGCAGTTACGGCTTGCAGGCGAACACTGAAGCTTTCTTT
TRBV9,TRBD2,TRBJ2-1,-,CASSVVSGGGAYNEQFF,TGTGCCAGCAGCGTGGTAAGCGGGGGGGGCGCCTACAATGAGCAGTTCTTC
TRBV9,-,TRBJ1-1,-,CASSVENKLNTEAFF,TGTGCCAGCAGCGTAGAAAACAAATTGAACACTGAAGCTTTCTTT
TRBV5-4,TRBD2,TRBJ2-5,-,CASSLKREMGYQETQYF,TGTGCCAGCAGCTTAAAGCGGGAAATGGGGTACCAAGAGACCCAGTACTTC
TRBV4-2,TRBD1,TRBJ1-1,-,CASSLGGPTEAFF,TGTGCCAGCAGCCTAGGGGGCCCCACTGAAGCTTTCTTT
TRBV30,TRBD1,TRBJ1-6,-,CAWRATGSPLHF,TGTGCCTGGAGGGCGACAGGGTCACCCCTCCACTTT
TRBV16,-,TRBJ1-6,-,CASSLLGRKAYNSPLHF,TGTGCCAGCAGCCTCCTTGGGAGGAAGGCCTATAATTCACCCCTCCACTTT
TRBV7-8,-,TRBJ1-1,-,CASSPGGGTTEAFF,TGTGCCAGCAGCCCCGGGGGGGGGACCACTGAAGCTTTCTTT
TRBV5-1,TRBD1,TRBJ1-1,once,CASTSGGTEAFF,TGCGCCAGCACATCAGGGGGCACTGAAGCTTTCTTT
TRBV14,TRBD1,TRBJ1-6,-,CASSQVSARGNSPLHF,TGTGCCAGCAGCCAAGTCTCCGCCAGGGGGAATTCACCCCTCCACTTT
TRBV18,-,TRBJ1-4,-,CASSPSLSNEKLFF,TGTGCCAGCTCACCATCCCTCAGTAATGAAAAACTGTTTTTT
TRBV9,TRBD2,TRBJ2-7,-,CASSGPVHGGTYEQYF,TGTGCCAGCAGCGGCCCTGTCCACGGGGGGACCTACGAGCAGTACTTC
TRBV7-3,-,TRBJ1-1,once,CASSLIGQGEAFF,TGTGCCAGCAGCTTAATAGGGCAGGGGGAAGCTTTCTTT
TRBV11-2,TRBD1,TRBJ1-2,-,CASSLGPDRWLYGYTF,TGTGCCAGCAGCTTAGGACCGGACAGGTGGCTCTATGGCTACACCTTC
TRBV12-3/TRBV12-4,-,TRBJ1-1,few,CASSSMAGEAFF,TGTGCCAGCTCCTCCATGGCGGGTGAAGCTTTCTTT
TRBV5-4,TRBD2,TRBJ2-7,-,CASSAPLAGGIEQYF,TGTGCCAGCAGCGCCCCACTAGCGGGGGGGATCGAGCAGTACTTC
TRBV3-1/TRBV3-2,-,TRBJ2-7,-,CASSQKRADEQYF,TGTGCCAGCAGCCAAAAGCGCGCGGACGAGCAGTACTTC
TRBV3-1/TRBV3-2,-,TRBJ2-7,-,CASSRTATYEQYF,TGTGCCAGCAGCCGAACAGCTACCTACGAGCAGTACTTC
TRBV7-9,TRBD2,TRBJ2-5,once,CASSFTSGGWETQYF,TGTGCCAGCAGCTTTACTAGCGGGGGTTGGGAGACCCAGTACTTC
TRBV18,TRBD1,TRBJ1-1,-,CASSPIGQGAGAFF,TGTGCCAGCTCACCAATAGGACAGGGGGCAGGAGCTTTCTTT
TRBV19,TRBD1,TRBJ1-1,-,CASSIGGGNTEAFF,TGTGCCAGTAGTATTGGAGGGGGCAACACTGAAGCTTTCTTT
TRBV27,-,TRBJ2-6,-,CASSPLQGLYGANVLTF,TGTGCCAGCAGTCCACTACAGGGATTGTATGGGGCCAACGTCCTGACTTTC
TRBV29-1,TRBD2,TRBJ2-7,few,CSVGASGAYEQYF,TGCAGCGTTGGGGCTAGCGGGGCCTACGAGCAGTACTTC
TRBV7-7,TRBD2,TRBJ2-5,-,CASSSGTSGIGETQYF,TGTGCCAGCAGCTCCGGGACTAGCGGGATCGGGGAGACCCAGTACTTC
TRBV19,-,TRBJ1-5,few,CASSVPRGISNQPQHF,TGTGCCAGTAGTGTCCCCAGGGGCATTAGCAATCAGCCCCAGCATTTT
TRBV7-2,-,TRBJ2-5,-,CASSLRGSETQYF,TGTGCCAGCAGCTTACGAGGGTCGGAGACCCAGTACTTC
TRBV18,-,TRBJ1-2,-,CASSSSQGGDGYTF,TGTGCCAGCTCATCTTCACAGGGAGGGGATGGCTACACCTTC
TRBV9,TRBD2,TRBJ2-5,-,CASSTREGRGETQYF,TGTGCCAGCAGTACCCGGGAGGGGCGTGGGGAGACCCAGTACTTC
TRBV2,TRBD1,TRBJ2-7,-,CASSEEGAFYEQYF,TGTGCCAGCAGTGAAGAGGGGGCATTCTACGAGCAGTACTTC
TRBV11-2,-,TRBJ1-1,-,CASSFATGGTEAFF,TGTGCCAGCAGCTTCGCCACGGGTGGTACTGAAGCTTTCTTT
TRBV27,TRBD1,TRBJ2-7,few,CASSPPGDRVFYEQYF,TGTGCCAGCAGTCCTCCAGGGGACAGGGTTTTCTACGAGCAGTACTTC
TRBV5-4,TRBD1,TRBJ1-1,-,CASSPDRLNTEAFF,TGTGCCAGCAGCCCGGACAGGCTGAACACTGAAGCTTTCTTT
TRBV10-3,TRBD2,TRBJ2-3,-,CAIREIAGGTDTQYF,TGTGCCATCAGGGAAATAGCGGGGGGAACAGATACGCAGTATTTT
TRBV6-5,-,TRBJ1-4,-,CASNRGGFEEKLFF,TGTGCCAGCAATAGGGGTGGGTTTGAAGAAAAACTGTTTTTT
TRBV19,-,TRBJ2-7,-,CASSIDRASGQYF,TGTGCCAGTAGTATAGACAGGGCCTCTGGGCAGTACTTC
TRBV5-6,-,TRBJ2-1,-,CASSPETSTEQFF,TGTGCCAGCAGCCCGGAGACTAGTACTGAGCAGTTCTTC
TRBV2,TRBD1,TRBJ2-7,-,CASSAMDRASYEQYF,TGTGCCAGCAGTGCGATGGACAGGGCCTCCTACGAGCAGTACTTC
TRBV9,TRBD1,TRBJ2-2,-,CASSARDSRSNTGELFF,TGTGCCAGCAGCGCGAGGGACAGCCGTTCGAACACCGGGGAGCTGTTTTTT
TRBV5-6,-,TRBJ2-5,once,CASSLFRRGDQETQYF,TGTGCCAGCAGCTTGTTCCGCAGGGGGGACCAAGAGACCCAGTACTTC
TRBV5-4,TRBD1,TRBJ1-1,-,CASSLATWAGGRSAFF,TGTGCCAGCAGCTTGGCGACATGGGCAGGGGGTCGTTCAGCTTTCTTT
TRBV2,-,TRBJ1-1,-,CASSGQGRGSAEAFF,TGTGCCAGCAGTGGGCAGGGAAGGGGGTCTGCTGAAGCTTTCTTT
TRBV6-2/TRBV6-3,TRBD1,TRBJ2-2,-,CASSYSIGTVNTGELFF,TGTGCCAGCAGTTACTCAATCGGGACAGTTAACACCGGGGAGCTGTTTTTT